One and the same sample provided the 20 T cell receptor beta chains below, sequenced in a study of PD-1 blockade in classical Hodgkin lymphoma. The time point was: newly diagnosed, previously untreated cHL patient sample. Purified CD4+ T cells were obtained from thawed PBMCs through magnetic negative selection. Libraries were prepared by immunoSEQ multiplex PCR; TCRdb keeps only in-frame clonotypes and omits some of them. The sample shows 25,000 to 35,000 clones, less than 90% of them seen only once. Input material: CD4+ T cells from blood. The source of these receptors is a human donor with classical Hodgkin lymphoma.

The chain is built from TRBV5-1 and TRBJ2-5, with D possibly being TRBD1 or TRBD2 (5 bases each). Germline assignment: CDR1 SGHRS and CDR2 YFSETQ. The CDR3 loop spans 14 amino acids. Trimming pared 4 bases from V and 5 bases from J, leaving 15 bases between. CDR3 sequence: CASSREGSTETQYF. The CDR3 DNA reads TGCGCCAGCAGCCGAGAGGGGAGCACTGAGACCCAGTACTTC.

This sequence joins TRBV2 and TRBJ1-5, with a tentative D call TRBD1 (5 bases). CDR3 length: 14 amino acids. The V end lost 8 bases, the J end lost 4 bases, and 15 bases lay between the germline ends. CDR1 and CDR2 (germline): SNHLY, FYNNEI. CDR3 DNA: TGTGCCAGCTCCTTTTTGACAGAAAATCAGCCCCAGCATTTT. Its protein is CASSFLTENQPQHF. Full variable domain (missing parts from reference TRBV2 and TRBJ1-5): EPEVTQTPSHQVTQMGQEVILRCVPISNHLYFYWYRQILGQKVEFLVSFYNNEISEKSEIFDDQFSVERPDGSNFTLKIRSTKLEDSAMYFCASSFLTENQPQHFGDGTRLSIL.

The V gene is TRBV7-9, the J gene TRBJ2-1, with D uncertain. The CDR3 extends over 14 amino acids. The V end lost 3 bases, the J end lost 4 bases, and 10 bases lay between the germline ends. Germline V gives CDR1 SEHNR, CDR2 FQNEAQ (reference sequence). As DNA, the CDR3 is TGTGCCAGCAGCTTGGGCGGAATATACAATGAGCAGTTCTTC. Translating it yields CASSLGGIYNEQFF.

This clone was picked up one time. The chain uses TRBV7-2 and TRBJ2-2; D might be TRBD1 or TRBD2, each matching 6 bases. Per the germline V gene, CDR1 is SGHTA and CDR2 is FQGNSA. The CDR3 sequence is 15 residues long. V was pared by 4 bases and J by 6 bases, with 15 bases between. The chain's CDR3 is CASSSTLGGPGELFF. CDR3 DNA sequence: TGTGCCAGCAGCTCGACACTAGGGGGGCCCGGGGAGCTGTTTTTT.

This clone has just one count. The J gene is TRBJ1-5, the V gene TRBV7-6; unclear D gene. Germline CDR1 reads SGHVS; CDR2 reads FNYEAQ. This CDR3 contains 12 residues. The ends were cut back, 4 bases at V and 3 bases at J, with 4 bases in the middle. CDR3 region: CASSSPNQPQHF. CDR3 DNA: TGTGCCAGCAGCTCTCCCAATCAGCCCCAGCATTTT.

This chain's CDR3 is CASSGGLGSGNTIYF. The CDR3 nucleotides are TGTGCCAGCAGTGGGGGACTCGGCTCTGGAAACACCATATATTTT. This sequence joins TRBV6-1 and TRBJ1-3; maybe TRBD1 (5 bases). Germline V CDR1 and CDR2: MNHNS, SASEGT. The CDR3 contains 15 residues. V was cut by 4 bases and J by 0 bases, with 10 bases left in between.

The V call is TRBV5-8, the J call TRBJ1-5; the match to TRBD1 covers 9 bases. This CDR3 has 15 residues. V gave up 0 bases and J gave up 3 bases; unmatched junction bases: 1. Germline V gene sequence: CDR1 SGHTS, CDR2 YDEGEE. The DNA for the CDR3 is TGTGCCAGCAGCTTGGGGGACAGGGTCAATCAGCCCCAGCATTTT. It codes for CASSLGDRVNQPQHF.

This rearrangement joins TRBV7-9 to TRBJ2-3, with 7 positions matching TRBD2. The CDR3 totals 17 residues. CDR1 and CDR2 from the germline V gene are SEHNR and FQNEAQ (reference sequence). J lost 2 bases, V lost 3 bases, and 11 bases had no gene match. In DNA form, the CDR3 reads TGTGCCAGCAGCTTTCTACTCGCGGGGGTCAACACAGATACGCAGTATTTT. Residues: CASSFLLAGVNTDTQYF.

The rearrangement uses TRBV7-2 and TRBJ2-1; D gene unclear. V dropped 1 base and J dropped 6 bases, with 10 bases sitting between them. CDR3 length: 14 amino acids. The V gene's germline CDR1 is SGHTA and CDR2 FQGNSA. DNA of the CDR3: TGTGCCAGCAGCTTAGTGATGGTAGCCAATGAGCAGTTCTTC. This codes for CASSLVMVANEQFF.

This chain joins TRBV28 and TRBJ2-4, with TRBD1 as a possible D gene (6 bases). V was shortened by 5 bases and J by 3 bases, with 20 bases between the two germline ends. There are 17 residues in the CDR3. Looked up from germline, CDR1 is MDHEN and CDR2 is SYDVKM. The DNA of the CDR3 is TGTGCCAGCAGTCAATCCGGGACATCGACCCTCAAAAACATTCAGTACTTC. This sequence encodes CASSQSGTSTLKNIQYF.

The chain carries TRBV5-6 and TRBJ1-2; 7 positions match TRBD1. Trimming cost V 3 bases and J 0 bases; bases outside gene matches: 11. This CDR3 contains 17 residues. Germline CDR1 and CDR2: SGHDT and YYEEEE. CDR3 sequence (DNA): TGTGCCAGCAGCTCGGACAGGAGATTCCCTTCTAACTATGGCTACACCTTC. It encodes CASSSDRRFPSNYGYTF.

The chain joins TRBV6-1 to TRBJ1-1; TRBD1 might be the D (6 bases). The CDR3 covers 16 residues. Germline V gene data show CDR1 as MNHNS and CDR2 as SASEGT. Trimming removed 1 base at V and 4 bases at J, with 16 bases between. Written as DNA, the CDR3 is TGTGCCAGCAGTGAAGTCGACAGGTATCGTGGCACTGAAGCTTTCTTT. As protein: CASSEVDRYRGTEAFF.

The V gene is TRBV4-2, the J gene TRBJ2-1; 8 nucleotides match TRBD2. This CDR3 contains 16 residues. In germline, CDR1 is LGHNA, CDR2 YNFKEQ. J was trimmed by 3 bases and V by 4 bases; bases with no gene match: 8. The CDR3: CASSRARAGDYNEQFF. In DNA form, the CDR3 reads TGTGCCAGCAGCCGCGCGCGAGCGGGGGACTACAATGAGCAGTTCTTC.

The rearrangement uses TRBV27 and TRBJ1-2; TRBD1 matches at 7 bases. Germline V CDR1 and CDR2: MNHEY, SMNVEV (reference sequence). This CDR3 has 15 amino acids. V was clipped by 8 bases and J by 4 bases; unmatched bases: 13. Written as DNA, the CDR3 is TGTGCCAGCGGTCGGGACAGCTCCGTTTCCTATGGCTACACCTTC. Protein product: CASGRDSSVSYGYTF.

The V gene is TRBV5-3, the J gene TRBJ2-2; D is uncertain. TRBV5-3 is marked as an open reading frame, function uncertain. With 2 bases removed from V and 3 bases from J, the gap between germline ends came to 5 bases. The CDR3 has 13 residues. CDR3 nucleotides: TGTGCCAGAAGCTTTCGAGACACCGGGGAGCTGTTTTTT. Translation gives CARSFRDTGELFF.

The chain is built from TRBV7-2 and TRBJ2-1; D unresolved. The V gene lost 1 base and the J gene lost 6 bases, with 10 bases spanning the gap. Looked up from germline, CDR1 is SGHTA and CDR2 is FQGNSA. The CDR3 is 14 residues long. CDR3 sequence: CASSLGRVSNEQFF. CDR3 DNA: TGTGCCAGCAGCTTAGGCCGGGTATCCAATGAGCAGTTCTTC. Supplemented by reference TRBV7-2 and TRBJ2-1, the full variable domain reads GAGVSQSPSNKVTEKGKDVELRCDPISGHTALYWYRQSLGQGLEFLIYFQGNSAPDKSGLPSDRFSAERTGGSVSTLTIQRTQQEDSAVYLCASSLGRVSNEQFFGPGTRLTVL.

This chain joins TRBV14 and TRBJ2-5, with 8 bases identical to TRBD2. The CDR3 runs to 12 residues. The germline CDR1 and CDR2 sequences are SGHDN and FVKESK. The V and J ends lost 10 bases and 4 bases, in that order; junction bases with no gene match: 5. This chain's CDR3 is CATKGLGETQYF. In DNA, the CDR3 is TGTGCCACCAAGGGACTAGGAGAGACCCAGTACTTC.

The table lists this clone with a count of one. The genes are TRBV29-1 and TRBJ2-1; no definite D call. Germline V lookup: CDR1 SQVTM, CDR2 ANQGSEA. The length of the CDR3 is 13 residues. Trimming took off 4 bases at V and 4 bases at J, with 11 bases between the two ends. The chain's CDR3 is CSVGPLDYNEQFF. In nucleotides, the CDR3 is TGCAGCGTTGGCCCCCTGGATTACAATGAGCAGTTCTTC.

In this sample, this clone turned up a few times. This chain joins TRBV18 and TRBJ2-7; D tentatively fits TRBD1 or TRBD2 (5 bases each). V lost 2 bases, J lost 2 bases, and 7 bases lay in between. The length of the CDR3 is 13 residues. The germline V gene has CDR1 KGHSH and CDR2 LQKENI. The DNA of the CDR3 is TGTGCCAGCTCACCATCGGGACCCTACGAGCAGTACTTC. Amino acid sequence: CASSPSGPYEQYF.

The chain uses TRBV10-2 and TRBJ1-5; no clear D. Germline assignment: CDR1 WSHSY and CDR2 SAAADI. This CDR3 contains 13 residues. Trimming removed 6 bases at V and 9 bases at J, with 15 bases between. The CDR3 DNA reads as TGCGCCAGCAGCCCGGACCGCCGTGGGCCCCAGCATTTT. The encoded protein is CASSPDRRGPQHF.